This T cell receptor (beta chain) is from a study of Graves' ophthalmopathy and Graves' hyperthyroidism. Beta-chain TCR CDR3 regions were amplified from RNA transcripts. RT-PCR was first run with HTBI primers, then multiplex PCR in a second round. TCRdb re-called the multiplex PCR reads through MiXCR, storing one row per CDR3 protein. The sample has nearly 400,000 distinct CDR3 sequences, about 18% seen once. CDR1 is MDHEN and CDR2 is SYDVKM in the germline V gene. This CDR3 is built from 16 residues. The V and J ends lost 2 bases and 2 bases, in that order; junction bases with no gene match: 5. V usage is TRBV28 and J usage is TRBJ2-7; 11 bases map to TRBD2. The sequence derives from a woman in her late teens or twenties with Graves' ophthalmopathy. The sample was peripheral blood. The CDR3 DNA reads as TGTGCCAGCAGTTTAGGTCTAGCGGGAGGTACCTACGAGCAGTACTTC. It specifies CASSLGLAGGTYEQYF. Looking up the rest from reference TRBV28 and TRBJ2-7 gives the full variable domain: DVKVTQSSRYLVKRTGEKVFLECVQDMDHENMFWYRQDPGLGLRLIYFSYDVKMKEKGDIPEGYSVSREKKERFSLILESASTNQTSMYLCASSLGLAGGTYEQYFGPGTRLTVT.